This T cell receptor beta chain was sequenced for a study of human T cells and chemical hapten exposure (dated by TCRdb to the early 2020s). The study in broad terms: For sensitization, 2% DPC in acetone was applied to an approximately 2 cm by approximately 2 cm area of upper inner arm skin. Throughout the approximately 23-week study period, patients were also given weekly therapeutic DPC doses on the scalp. Patch testing was done on the upper back using Finn chambers containing 0.01% DPC, and results were scored after 6 days according to International Contact Dermatitis Research Group standards. Most of the patients in the cohort were female, and the cohort covered alopecia areata with under or over 50% scalp involvement, alopecia totalis and alopecia universalis. The libraries were sequenced as a pool, and the TCR yield per sample differed mostly because of small variations in library volumes within the pool. This study followed changes in the peripheral blood TCR repertoire in vivo during primary and secondary sensitization of alopecia patients to the hapten diphenylcyclopropenone (DPC). Patient blood was sampled pre-sensitization (week 0) and at 2, 6 and about 24 weeks after DPC sensitization. Blood for TCR sequencing was provided by twenty-nine alopecia patients at one to four time points (pre-sensitization, 2, 6 and 24 weeks). Both TCR alpha and TCR beta chains were sequenced from each blood RNA sample.

Preparation of the library involved RACE. The run used a NextSeq 500. During library preparation, unique molecular identifiers were attached to individual cDNA molecules so that TCRs could be counted quantitatively and reproducibly. The paper's processing steps were these. Samples had a median of roughly 99,000 TCRs, with a range from about 23,224 to 750,000. V, J and CDR3 annotation of the TCR reads was performed with the Decombinator software suite. To make PS versus PT1 abundance plots, every sample was subsampled to the same number of TCRs (28,000). Expanded TCRs were defined as absent before sensitization and observed at least eight times at the 2-week time point. The public reads were reanalyzed by TCRdb: fastp trimming at Q25, MiXCR alignment, in-frame beta chains only. For every CDR3 protein sequence, its rows merge into one entry that carries the most common genes and DNA. It is TCRdb's table, rather than the study itself, that gives the V and J calls and clone size. This sample is represented by about 34,000 distinct CDR3 sequences; 10% of them were singletons. The top ten clonotypes cover 27% of the sample.

Per the germline V gene, MDHEN is the CDR1 and SYDVKM is the CDR2. The cysteine opens and the phenylalanine closes a CDR3 of 11 amino acids. Of all the DNA, just the CDR3 is kept, 33 bases in frame from base 1. V sheds 4 bases and J sheds 4 bases, leaving 3 bases between their ends. This sample's time point label indicates: pre-sensitization, week 0. The sample's treatment or condition label, decoded: therapeutic diphenylcyclopropenone sensitization with weekly scalp DPC. Total RNA was extracted from unfractionated whole blood that had been collected in Tempus Blood RNA tubes. At every patch-test visit, the blood draw took place before the patch test was put on. Patients were eligible if aged 18 to 70, diagnosed with alopecia and judged suitable for DPC therapy, and pregnant patients were excluded. General conclusions and limits of the study: Because every patient had alopecia, a presumed autoimmune disease, the patients' immune response might differ from that of healthy individuals. Significantly more large CDR3 similarity clusters were formed by expanded TCRs than by pre-sensitization or healthy control sets, consistent with antigen-driven responses. No change with DPC sensitization was found in the number of TCRs above 1 in 1000 frequency, and no evidence of global repertoire structure alterations was found. Repeated subsampling changed both the strength of the expansion versus patch-test correlation and the threshold at which that correlation became significant. Patch test score correlated positively with the number of PT1 expanded TCRs, reaching significance at thresholds 8, 16 and 32 but not at 4.

In this sample, this clonotype turned up many times. There is no known antigen for this receptor. No qualities accompany the bases; no much larger clone lies one base away. This receptor chain uses TRBV28 and TRBJ2-3, with the D gene call left open. The receptor was derived from a middle-aged man with alopecia areata. Some clones in this sample may be carry-over from other donors' samples. Material: whole blood, obtained in connection with sensitization to the hapten diphenylcyclopropenone (DPC). The CDR3 loop reads CASSSPDTQYF. Here is the DNA: TGTGCCAGCAGTTCCCCAGATACGCAGTATTTT.